This T cell receptor (beta chain) was profiled in a study of regulatory T cells in long-lasting Graves disease. Study-level background: Graves' patients with a new diagnosis had received antithyroid drugs under 3 months. Findings and caveats of the study: With some 2,500 shared public clonotypes, persistent patients exceeded new patients, who shared just over 950.

Assembly of TCR beta libraries relied on iRepertoire HTBI primers together with Arm-PCR of CDR3 regions. TCRdb re-called the multiplex PCR reads with MiXCR, one entry per CDR3 protein. Here the sample spans a few hundred thousand distinct CDR3 sequences, around 15% being singletons. Note on this clonotype: Its antigen is not identified.

As for time point: newly diagnosed GD, antithyroid drugs for less than 3 months. PBMC RNA served as the TCR library source. These records were also assigned to another study, of T cells in Graves' hyperthyroidism and ophthalmopathy. That paper states: During a first-round RT-PCR of the TCR CDR3, the HTBI primer set was used.

The source of this sequence is a woman in her 50s with Graves disease. Here the sequenced sample was peripheral blood mononuclear cells (PBMCs), taken at new diagnosis, from a patient treated with antithyroid drugs.

CDR3 sequence (DNA): TGTGCCAGCAGCCAAGAGAGTGGAGCACCATACGAGCAGTACTTC. Its translation is CASSQESGAPYEQYF. The rearrangement joins TRBV3-1 to TRBJ2-7, with unresolved D. The ends were cut back, 0 bases at V and 4 bases at J, with 13 bases in the middle. This CDR3 comprises 15 residues. Per germline, CDR1 LGHDT and CDR2 YNNKEL (reference sequence).